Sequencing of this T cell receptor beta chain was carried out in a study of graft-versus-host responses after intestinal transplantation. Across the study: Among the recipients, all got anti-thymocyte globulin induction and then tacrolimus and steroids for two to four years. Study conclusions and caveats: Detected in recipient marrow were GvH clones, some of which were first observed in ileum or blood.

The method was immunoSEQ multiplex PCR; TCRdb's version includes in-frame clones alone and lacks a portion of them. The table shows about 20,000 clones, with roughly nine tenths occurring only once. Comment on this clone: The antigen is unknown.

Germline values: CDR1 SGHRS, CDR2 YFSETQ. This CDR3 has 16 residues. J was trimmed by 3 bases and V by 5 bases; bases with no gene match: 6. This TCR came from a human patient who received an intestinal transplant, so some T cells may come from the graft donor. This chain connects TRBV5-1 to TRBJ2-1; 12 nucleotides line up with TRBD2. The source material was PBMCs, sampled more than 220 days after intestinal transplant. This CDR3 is CASRTTSGGFYNEQFF. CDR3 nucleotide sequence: TGCGCCAGCAGAACGACTAGCGGGGGTTTCTACAATGAGCAGTTCTTC.